The 18 T cell receptor beta chains in this list originate from one sample, sequenced in a study of cytomegalovirus exposure and HLA in healthy donors. 60 Vbeta and 13 Jbeta primers were used in PCR. The assay was immunoSEQ multiplex PCR, and TCRdb's table has in-frame clones only and misses some. In the table there are 40,000 to 55,000 clones, roughly four fifths of which are singletons. The sequencing sample was made of PBMCs. The receptors originated from a boy between 10 and 17 years old in good health and CMV-seropositive.

This chain uses TRBV6-5 with TRBJ2-5; D is uncertain. There are 11 residues in the CDR3. V was pared by 6 bases and J by 5 bases, with 7 bases between. CDR1 and CDR2 from the germline V gene are MNHEY and SVGAGI. In DNA form, the CDR3 reads TGTGCCAGCAGCCTTATGGAGACCCAGTACTTC. Its protein is CASSLMETQYF.

Notes on this clone: This same CDR3 is encoded by further DNA sequences in the sample. The chain joins TRBV5-1 to TRBJ1-4; TRBD1 matches 9 bases. There are 14 residues in the CDR3. The V gene's germline CDR1 is SGHRS and CDR2 YFSETQ. Trimming removed 0 bases from V and 6 bases from J; junction bases left unmatched: 0. The DNA for the CDR3 is TGCGCCAGCAGCTTGGGGACAGGGGATGAAAAACTGTTTTTT. The encoded protein is CASSLGTGDEKLFF.

This clone was observed a few times. As DNA, the CDR3 is TGCGCCAGCAGCCAGTTGGCGGGGGACACCGGGGAGCTGTTTTTT. Encoded protein: CASSQLAGDTGELFF. The chain employs TRBV4-1 and TRBJ2-2, with TRBD2 matching over 7 bases. Trimming took 3 bases from V and 3 from J; bases not matched to a gene: 4. Germline loops: CDR1 MGHRA, CDR2 YSYEKL. This CDR3 contains 15 residues.

Only a few counts were recorded for this clone. The chain recombines TRBV7-9 with TRBJ2-5; D is perhaps TRBD1 (6 bases). The germline V and J ends were trimmed by 1 base and 2 bases, with 17 bases remaining between them. This CDR3 comprises 17 residues. The V gene's germline CDR1 is SEHNR and CDR2 FQNEAQ (reference sequence). The CDR3 DNA follows: TGTGCCAGCAGCTTAGTAGAAAGGCCAGGGGCACAAGAGACCCAGTACTTC. It codes for CASSLVERPGAQETQYF.

The genes are TRBV23-1 and TRBJ2-5; D is perhaps TRBD1 (6 bases). TRBV23-1 is an ORF for which the function is uncertain. V dropped 0 bases and J dropped 3 bases, with 11 bases sitting between them. The CDR3 extends over 15 amino acids. This CDR3 reads CASSQSQGGKETQYF. CDR3 nucleotides: TGCGCCAGCAGTCAATCCCAAGGGGGAAAAGAGACCCAGTACTTC.

This sequence joins TRBV5-1 and TRBJ2-1; 9 nucleotides agree with TRBD1. The V gene's germline CDR1 is SGHRS and CDR2 YFSETQ. The CDR3 is 20 amino acids. V shed 4 bases and J 0 bases; nucleotides not matched to a gene: 17. The DNA of the CDR3 is TGCGCCAGCAGCCGGGCGCCCGGACAGGGGCTTCAAAGCTCCTACAATGAGCAGTTCTTC. It codes for CASSRAPGQGLQSSYNEQFF.

The rearrangement joins TRBV5-4 to TRBJ2-5; D unclear. This CDR3 has 12 amino acids. V gave up 4 bases and J gave up 5 bases, with 9 bases separating them. Germline assignment: CDR1 SGHNT and CDR2 YYREEE (reference sequence). The CDR3 reads CASSRFLETQYF. The CDR3 DNA reads TGTGCCAGCAGCCGTTTTCTTGAGACCCAGTACTTC.

This clone was observed once. This sequence joins TRBV19 and TRBJ2-1; the D gene is possibly TRBD2 (7 bases). Trimming took 4 bases from V and 4 from J, leaving 14 bases between them. The length of the CDR3 is 15 residues. Per germline, CDR1 LNHDA and CDR2 SQIVND (reference sequence). This CDR3 is CASSKTGGVYNEQFF. The CDR3 DNA follows: TGTGCCAGTAGTAAGACGGGGGGCGTATACAATGAGCAGTTCTTC.

The chain links TRBV7-2 to TRBJ2-5, with TRBD2 identical over 10 bases. CDR3 length equals 16 residues. With 4 bases clipped from V and 3 bases from J, the junction kept 8 bases outside the gene matches. Germline V gene sequence: CDR1 SGHTA, CDR2 FQGNSA. The CDR3 nucleotides read TGTGCCAGCAGCTGGAATAGCGGGGGGTTAGAAGAGACCCAGTACTTC. Its protein product is CASSWNSGGLEETQYF.

This clone has a handful of counts. This chain connects TRBV19 to TRBJ1-1; possible D gene TRBD1, 5 bases. The ends were cut back, 6 bases at V and 5 bases at J, with 16 bases in the middle. Germline CDR1 and CDR2: LNHDA and SQIVND (reference sequence). The CDR3 has 14 amino acids. The CDR3 DNA reads as TGTGCCAGTAGAACCCAGGGAGGCGTTACTGAAGCTTTCTTT. As protein: CASRTQGGVTEAFF.

This clone was recorded only once. DNA for the CDR3: TGTGCCAGCAGTTACGCGGGGTCATGGGATACGCAGTATTTT. This gives the protein CASSYAGSWDTQYF. The chain employs TRBV6-5 and TRBJ2-3; tentatively, D is TRBD2 (6 bases). CDR3 length: 14 residues. Looked up from germline, CDR1 is MNHEY and CDR2 is SVGAGI. Trimming stripped 2 bases from V and 6 bases from J, with 12 bases between.

The chain is built from TRBV20-1 and TRBJ1-5, with D unresolved. This CDR3 spans 9 amino acids. V lost 5 bases and J 7 bases, leaving 3 bases between the germline ends. CDR1 and CDR2 from the germline V gene are DFQATT and SNEGSKA (reference sequence). The CDR3 spells CSAGQPQHF. CDR3 coding DNA: TGCAGTGCTGGCCAGCCCCAGCATTTT.

The rearrangement uses TRBV27 and TRBJ2-1; no definite D call. Trimming took 0 bases from V and 5 from J, leaving 2 bases between them. There are 12 residues in the CDR3. The germline V gene encodes CDR1 MNHEY and CDR2 SMNVEV (reference sequence). This chain's CDR3 is CASSLSNNEQFF. In DNA, the CDR3 is TGTGCCAGCAGTTTATCTAACAATGAGCAGTTCTTC.

This chain connects TRBV14 to TRBJ1-6, with TRBD1 matching over 9 bases. J gave up 7 bases and V 0 bases, and 7 bases lay outside the gene matches. CDR3 size: 17 residues. Germline-derived CDR1 and CDR2 are SGHDN and FVKESK. The CDR3 sequence is CASSQDQGTGRNSPLHF. The CDR3 region has the DNA TGTGCCAGCAGCCAAGATCAGGGGACAGGGAGGAATTCACCCCTCCACTTT.

The chain employs TRBV2 and TRBJ1-4, with D possibly being TRBD1 (5 bases). Germline V gene sequence: CDR1 SNHLY, CDR2 FYNNEI. CDR3 length: 17 amino acids. The ends were cut back, 4 bases at V and 4 bases at J, with 19 bases in the middle. CDR3 in DNA: TGTGCCAGCAGTGTCGTGCGGTTGGGACTAATTAATGAAAAACTGTTTTTT. Its protein is CASSVVRLGLINEKLFF.

This clone was seen once. The rearrangement joins TRBV7-2 to TRBJ1-1; D is possibly TRBD1 (6 bases). Trimming shortened V by 2 bases and J by 3 bases, and 7 bases separated the two germline ends. Per germline, CDR1 SGHTA and CDR2 FQGNSA. CDR3 length: 13 residues. CDR3 nucleotide sequence: TGTGCCAGCAGCTTACACAGGGACACTGAAGCTTTCTTT. As protein: CASSLHRDTEAFF.

The chain links TRBV7-2 to TRBJ2-5; the D is unclear. Trimming took off 5 bases at V and 2 bases at J, with 9 bases between the two ends. Germline CDR1 reads SGHTA; CDR2 reads FQGNSA. CDR3 length: 13 residues. CDR3 loop: CASSPRHQETQYF. The CDR3 DNA reads TGTGCCAGCAGCCCTCGACATCAAGAGACCCAGTACTTC.

The chain recombines TRBV15 with TRBJ2-7; TRBD1 agrees at 8 bases. CDR1 and CDR2 from the germline V gene are LNHNV and YYDKDF (reference sequence). The ends lost 6 bases at V and 3 bases at J; junction bases unmatched: 10. This CDR3 is 15 amino acids long. CDR3 in amino acids: CATRDRQGPFYEQYF. Written as DNA, the CDR3 is TGTGCCACCAGGGATCGACAGGGGCCCTTCTACGAGCAGTACTTC.